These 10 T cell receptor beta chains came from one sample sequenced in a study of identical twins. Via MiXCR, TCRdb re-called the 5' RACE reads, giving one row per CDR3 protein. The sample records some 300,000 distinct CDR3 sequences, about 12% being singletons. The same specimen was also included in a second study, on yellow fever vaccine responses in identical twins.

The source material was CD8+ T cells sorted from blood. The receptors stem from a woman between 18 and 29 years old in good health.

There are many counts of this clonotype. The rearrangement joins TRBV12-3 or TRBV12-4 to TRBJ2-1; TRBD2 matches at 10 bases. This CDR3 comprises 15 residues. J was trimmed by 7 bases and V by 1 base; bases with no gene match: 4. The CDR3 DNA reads TGTGCCAGCAGTTTAGAGCGGGGGGGCATTAATGAGCAGTTCTTC. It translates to CASSLERGGINEQFF.

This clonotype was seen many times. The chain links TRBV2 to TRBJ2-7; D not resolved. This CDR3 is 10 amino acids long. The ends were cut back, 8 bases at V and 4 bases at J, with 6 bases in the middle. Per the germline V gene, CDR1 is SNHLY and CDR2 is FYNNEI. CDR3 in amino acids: CASEDYEQYF. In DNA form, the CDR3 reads TGTGCCAGCGAAGATTACGAGCAGTACTTC.

The CDR3 DNA sequence: TGTGCCAGCAGGATAGCGGGAGCGGTCGAGCAGTACTTC. It encodes CASRIAGAVEQYF. The chain uses TRBV25-1 and TRBJ2-7, with 9 bases fitting TRBD2. V shed 6 bases, J shed 6 bases, and the junction held 6 bases outside the gene matches. Germline-derived CDR1 and CDR2 are MGHDK and SYGVNS. CDR3 length: 13 amino acids.

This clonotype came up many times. The CDR3 sequence is CASSQGGRRTEAFF. The CDR3 region has the DNA TGCGCCAGCAGCCAGGGGGGCAGGAGGACTGAAGCTTTCTTT. This chain connects TRBV4-1 to TRBJ1-1; D possibly corresponds to TRBD1 (6 bases). Trimming shortened V by 3 bases and J by 5 bases, and 13 bases separated the two germline ends. CDR3 length: 14 residues. Germline CDR1 reads MGHRA; CDR2 reads YSYEKL.

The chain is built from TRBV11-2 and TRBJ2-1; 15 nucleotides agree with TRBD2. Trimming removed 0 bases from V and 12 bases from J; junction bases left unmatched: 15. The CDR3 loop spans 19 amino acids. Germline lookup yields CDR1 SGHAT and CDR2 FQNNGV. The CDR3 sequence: CASSLDSGVNGLAGGVQFF. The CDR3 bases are TGTGCCAGCAGCTTAGATTCAGGGGTCAATGGACTAGCGGGGGGGGTGCAGTTCTTC.

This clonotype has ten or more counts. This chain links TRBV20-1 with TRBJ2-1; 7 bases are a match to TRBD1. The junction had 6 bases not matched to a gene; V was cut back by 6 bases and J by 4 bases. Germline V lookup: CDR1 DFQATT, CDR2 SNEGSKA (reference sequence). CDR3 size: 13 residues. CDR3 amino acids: CSASGTDYNEQFF. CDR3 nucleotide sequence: TGCAGTGCCTCCGGGACAGATTACAATGAGCAGTTCTTC.

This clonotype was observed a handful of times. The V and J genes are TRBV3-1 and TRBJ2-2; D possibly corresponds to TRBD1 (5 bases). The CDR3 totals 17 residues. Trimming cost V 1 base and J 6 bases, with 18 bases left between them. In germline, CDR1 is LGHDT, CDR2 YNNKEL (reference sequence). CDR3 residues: CASSQGLQGVSPGELFF. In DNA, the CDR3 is TGTGCCAGCAGCCAAGGGCTCCAGGGTGTTAGTCCCGGGGAGCTGTTTTTT.

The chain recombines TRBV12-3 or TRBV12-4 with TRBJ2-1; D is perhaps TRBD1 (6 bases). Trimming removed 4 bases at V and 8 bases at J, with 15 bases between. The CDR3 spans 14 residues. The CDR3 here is CASSSVGRGHEQFF. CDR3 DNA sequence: TGTGCCAGCAGTTCGGTGGGCAGGGGCCATGAGCAGTTCTTC.

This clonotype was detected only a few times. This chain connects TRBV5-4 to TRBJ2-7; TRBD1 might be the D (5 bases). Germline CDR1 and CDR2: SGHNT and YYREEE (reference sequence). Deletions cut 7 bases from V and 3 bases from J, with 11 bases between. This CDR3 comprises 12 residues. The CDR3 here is CASGPQGYEQYF. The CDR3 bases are TGTGCCAGCGGGCCCCAGGGCTACGAGCAGTACTTC.

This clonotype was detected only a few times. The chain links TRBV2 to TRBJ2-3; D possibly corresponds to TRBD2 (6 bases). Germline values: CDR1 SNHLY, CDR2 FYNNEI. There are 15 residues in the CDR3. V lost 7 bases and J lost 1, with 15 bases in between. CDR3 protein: CASIEGDSRTDTQYF. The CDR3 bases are TGTGCCAGCATCGAAGGGGACTCCCGCACAGATACGCAGTATTTT.